This T cell receptor (beta chain) was recorded in a study of T-cell reconstitution after alpha-beta-depleted transplantation in children. The authors prepared the TCRbeta library with unique molecular identifiers. Via MiXCR, TCRdb re-called the PCR reads, giving one row per CDR3 protein. The sample records about 540,000 distinct CDR3 sequences, roughly 18% being singletons. Trimming took 5 bases from V and 5 from J, leaving 10 bases between them. The CDR3 loop spans 12 amino acids. Germline CDR1 is SEHNR and CDR2 is FQNEAQ (reference sequence). A few counts support this clonotype. This TCR was recovered from a human donor who donated a stem cell graft to a child with acute lymphoblastic leukemia. This chain links TRBV7-9 with TRBJ2-7; no firm D call. The sample consisted of PBMCs from the stem cell graft donor, taken from the stem cell graft. The CDR3 sequence: CASSGDVDEQYF. CDR3 sequence (DNA): TGTGCCAGCAGCGGTGATGTGGACGAGCAGTACTTC.